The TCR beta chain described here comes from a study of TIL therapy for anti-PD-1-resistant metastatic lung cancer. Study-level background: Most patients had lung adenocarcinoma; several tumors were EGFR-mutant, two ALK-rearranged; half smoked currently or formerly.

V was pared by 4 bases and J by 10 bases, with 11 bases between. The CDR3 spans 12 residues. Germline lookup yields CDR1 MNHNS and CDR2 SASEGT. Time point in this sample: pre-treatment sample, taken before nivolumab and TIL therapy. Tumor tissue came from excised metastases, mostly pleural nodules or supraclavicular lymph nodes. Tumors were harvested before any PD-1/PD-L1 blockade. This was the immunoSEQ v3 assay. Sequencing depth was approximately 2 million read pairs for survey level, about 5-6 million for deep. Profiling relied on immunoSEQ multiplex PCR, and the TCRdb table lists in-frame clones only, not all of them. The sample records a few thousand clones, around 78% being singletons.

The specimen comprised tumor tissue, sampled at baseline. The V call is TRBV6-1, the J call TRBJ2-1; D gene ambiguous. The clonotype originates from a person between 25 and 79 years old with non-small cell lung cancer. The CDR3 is CASSGRSTEQFF. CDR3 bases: TGTGCCAGCAGTGGCCGATCCACAGAGCAGTTCTTC.